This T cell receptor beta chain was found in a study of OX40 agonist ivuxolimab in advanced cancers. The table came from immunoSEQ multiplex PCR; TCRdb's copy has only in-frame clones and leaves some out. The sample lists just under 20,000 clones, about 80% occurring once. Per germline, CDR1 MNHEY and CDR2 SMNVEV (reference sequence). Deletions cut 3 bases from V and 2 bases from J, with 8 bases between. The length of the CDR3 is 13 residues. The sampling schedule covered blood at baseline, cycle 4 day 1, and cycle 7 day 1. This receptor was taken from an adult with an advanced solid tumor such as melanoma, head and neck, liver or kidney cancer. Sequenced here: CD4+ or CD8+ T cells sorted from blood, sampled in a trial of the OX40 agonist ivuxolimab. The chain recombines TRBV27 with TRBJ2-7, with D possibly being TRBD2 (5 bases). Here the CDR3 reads CASSFSGTYEQYF. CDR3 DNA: TGTGCCAGCAGTTTTTCGGGAACCTACGAGCAGTACTTC.